This note documents a single T cell receptor beta chain sequence. Its antigen is still unknown. No per-base quality is available; no much larger clone lies one base away. This sample is part of a study of cytomegalovirus exposure and HLA in healthy donors (dated by TCRdb to between 2016 and 2019). Study-wide context: According to a later analysis, one platform produced both the approximately 110 validation repertoires and the 666 repertoires of the first cohort. Along with the roughly 670-subject first cohort, a separate validation cohort of over a hundred different subjects was used. High-throughput TCR immunosequencing, statistical association of individual TCRs with disease status, and machine learning were combined to predict cytomegalovirus infection status. The study aimed to test whether cataloging public T cell receptors could reveal signatures of past pathogen exposure.

To prepare the library, the immunoSEQ multiplex PCR assay was applied. Processing in the source paper ran as follows. A statistical classification framework was developed to diagnose cytomegalovirus status using the catalog of TCR beta chain sequences. TCRdb limited this immuneACCESS table to in-frame rearrangements with V and J called. A share of clones is missing; checked studies link under half to unresolved V genes, and the rest is unexplained. V and J calls and clone size are those listed in that table; D and trimming were worked out from the DNA. In all, the sample holds fewer than 80,000 clones, and 96% of those were seen once. Of the sample, about 4.6% is held by the ten largest clones. On the study overall, not on this receptor specifically: Most TCR sequences were observed very rarely across donors, whereas some public TCRs were present in many individuals. In both the original and validation cohorts, the classifier was reported to diagnose cytomegalovirus status with high specificity and sensitivity. In the study, some 180 TCR beta chains were listed as associated with cytomegalovirus. The authors suggested that the approach could potentially be generalized to other disease states and immunological phenotypes. All 120 or so repertoires were used to score co-occurrence in the validation cohort in a later analysis, because that analysis had no HLA typing for the cohort. Of the cluster scores, approximately 95% were above 0 in a later analysis, which found that TCRs clustered in the first cohort also tended to co-occur in the 90 to 150 validation repertoires. In vitro tests confirmed that a few of the cytomegalovirus-associated TCR beta chains recognize cytomegalovirus antigens.

Donors formed part of the validation cohort, which comprised over a hundred subjects and was distinct from the first cohort of several hundred subjects. The clonotype comes from a woman aged 18-30 years in good health and CMV-seropositive. The sample consisted of PBMCs.

The CDR3 amino acid sequence is: CASSFSPPLPGFNEKLFF. The sequence in DNA is TGTGCCAGCAGTTTCTCACCGCCACTCCCAGGGTTTAATGAAAAACTGTTTTTT. The sequence joins TRBV7-9 to TRBJ1-4, with a tentative D gene TRBD1 over 5 matching bases. The germline V gene (reference sequence) specifies SEHNR as CDR1 and FQNEAQ as CDR2. The junction carries 24 bases between V and J, which are trimmed by 6 bases and 4 bases respectively. Including the terminal cysteine and phenylalanine, the CDR3 comprises 18 residues. The CDR3 DNA has 54 bases and is translated from base 1.